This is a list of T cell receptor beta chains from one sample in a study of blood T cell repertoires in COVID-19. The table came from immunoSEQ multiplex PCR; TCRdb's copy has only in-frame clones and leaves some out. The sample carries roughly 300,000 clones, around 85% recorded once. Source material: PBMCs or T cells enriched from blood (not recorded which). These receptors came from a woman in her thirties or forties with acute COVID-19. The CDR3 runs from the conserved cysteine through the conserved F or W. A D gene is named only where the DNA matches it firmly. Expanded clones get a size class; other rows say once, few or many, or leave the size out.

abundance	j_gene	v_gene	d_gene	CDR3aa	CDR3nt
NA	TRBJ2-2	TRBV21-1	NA	CASSKGIQLAGDSGELFF	TGTGCCAGCAGCAAAGGGATCCAACTAGCGGGAGATAGCGGGGAGCTGTTTTTT
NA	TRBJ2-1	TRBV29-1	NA	CSVEEVLREQFF	TGCAGCGTTGAAGAGGTCCTCCGGGAGCAGTTCTTC
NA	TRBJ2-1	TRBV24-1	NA	CATGLGDEQFF	TGTGCCACCGGGCTCGGGGATGAGCAGTTCTTC
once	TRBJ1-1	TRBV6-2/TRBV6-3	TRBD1	CASSYSHTTGKTFF	TGTGCCAGCAGTTACTCCCACACGACAGGGAAGACTTTCTTT
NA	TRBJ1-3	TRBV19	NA	CASSIDDISGNTIYF	TGTGCCAGTAGTATAGACGACATCTCTGGAAACACCATATATTTT
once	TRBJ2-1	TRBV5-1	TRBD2	CASSLAGGPNEQFF	TGCGCCAGCAGCTTAGCGGGAGGGCCGAATGAGCAGTTCTTC
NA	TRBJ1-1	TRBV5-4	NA	CASRSDGSEAFF	TGTGCCAGCAGATCAGACGGGAGTGAAGCTTTCTTT
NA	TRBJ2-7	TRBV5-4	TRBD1	CASSSKGQGGGYEQYF	TGTGCCAGCAGCTCCAAGGGACAGGGCGGGGGTTACGAGCAGTACTTC
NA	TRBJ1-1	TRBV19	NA	CASSRGGVNTEAFF	TGTGCCAGCTCCCGGGGGGGTGTGAACACTGAAGCTTTCTTT
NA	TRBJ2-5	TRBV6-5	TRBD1	CASSRDSKRPQYF	TGTGCCAGCAGTAGGGACAGCAAGAGACCCCAGTACTTC
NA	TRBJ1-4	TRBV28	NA	CAVPGGANEKLFF	TGTGCCGTCCCGGGAGGGGCGAATGAAAAACTGTTTTTT
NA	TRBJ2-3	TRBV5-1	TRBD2	CASSLNGLAGDTQYF	TGCGCCAGCAGCCTAAATGGACTAGCAGGAGATACGCAGTATTTT
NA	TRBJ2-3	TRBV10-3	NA	CAIRETRAPQYF	TGTGCCATCAGGGAGACGCGGGCGCCTCAGTATTTT
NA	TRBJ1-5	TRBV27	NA	CASRGRGGQPQHF	TGTGCCAGCAGAGGGAGGGGGGGTCAGCCCCAGCATTTT
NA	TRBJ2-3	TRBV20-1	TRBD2	CSASSGGASTDTQYF	TGCAGTGCTAGTAGCGGGGGGGCCTCCACAGATACGCAGTATTTT
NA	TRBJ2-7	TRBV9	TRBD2	CASSVVGLPGGEQYF	TGTGCCAGCAGCGTAGTGGGGCTCCCGGGAGGAGAGCAGTACTTC
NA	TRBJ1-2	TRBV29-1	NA	CSDGNYGYTF	TGCAGCGACGGGAACTATGGCTACACCTTC
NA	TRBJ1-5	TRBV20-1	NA	CSASENGQLNQPQHF	TGCAGTGCTAGTGAAAATGGACAGCTCAATCAGCCCCAGCATTTT
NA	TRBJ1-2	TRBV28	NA	CASRDQGTANYGYTF	TGTGCCAGCAGAGATCAGGGAACAGCTAACTATGGCTACACCTTC
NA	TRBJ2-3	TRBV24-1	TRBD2	CATSDPGLAGSTDTQYF	TGTGCCACCAGTGATCCGGGACTAGCGGGTAGCACAGATACGCAGTATTTT
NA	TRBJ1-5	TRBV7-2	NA	CASSLKVGAYQPQHF	TGTGCCAGCAGCTTAAAAGTGGGGGCGTACCAGCCCCAGCATTTT
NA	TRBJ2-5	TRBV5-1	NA	CASSLLALQETQYF	TGCGCCAGCAGCCTATTAGCGTTGCAAGAGACCCAGTACTTC
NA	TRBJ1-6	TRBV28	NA	CASSQLTGSPLHF	TGTGCCAGCAGCCAGCTGACAGGTTCACCCCTCCACTTT
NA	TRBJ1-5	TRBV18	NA	CASSPFEGSGNQPQHF	TGTGCCAGCTCACCGTTCGAGGGATCTGGCAATCAGCCCCAGCATTTT
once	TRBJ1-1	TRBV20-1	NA	CSARQGVFF	TGCAGTGCTAGACAGGGTGTTTTCTTT
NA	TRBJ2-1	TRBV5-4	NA	CASSPWSGNEQFF	TGTGCCAGCAGCCCCTGGAGTGGCAATGAGCAGTTCTTC
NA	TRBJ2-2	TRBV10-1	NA	CASRWTALHNTGELFF	TGCGCCAGCAGGTGGACAGCGCTTCACAACACCGGGGAGCTGTTTTTT
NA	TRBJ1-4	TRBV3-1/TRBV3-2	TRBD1	CASSQGYRGRGEKLFF	TGTGCCAGCAGCCAAGGTTACAGGGGGCGCGGTGAAAAACTGTTTTTT
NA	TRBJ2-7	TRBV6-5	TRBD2	CASSRGRDAYEQYF	TGTGCCAGCAGTCGAGGGAGGGATGCCTACGAGCAGTACTTC
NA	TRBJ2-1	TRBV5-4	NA	CASSLLDYLNNEQFF	TGTGCCAGCAGCTTGCTGGACTACCTAAACAATGAGCAGTTCTTC
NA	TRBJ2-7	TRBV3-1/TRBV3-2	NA	CASSQDLSSGIVDEQYF	TGTGCCAGCAGCCAAGATCTATCTTCCGGGATAGTGGACGAGCAGTACTTC
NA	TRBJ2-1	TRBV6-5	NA	CASSYGRVVDNEQFF	TGTGCCAGCAGTTACGGGCGGGTTGTCGACAATGAGCAGTTCTTC
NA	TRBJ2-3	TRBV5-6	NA	CASRLGSNPGIDTQYF	TGTGCCAGCAGACTCGGGTCCAACCCCGGGATAGATACGCAGTATTTT
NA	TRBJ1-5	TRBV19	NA	CASSYNDRHSNQPQHF	TGTGCCAGTAGCTATAATGACAGACATAGCAATCAGCCCCAGCATTTT
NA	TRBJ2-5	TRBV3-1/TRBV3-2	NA	CASSQDSRPGMTQYF	TGTGCCAGCAGCCAAGATTCCCGCCCGGGGATGACCCAGTACTTC
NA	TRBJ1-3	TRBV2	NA	CASSRTGSSGNTIYF	TGTGCCAGCAGTAGAACAGGCAGCTCTGGAAACACCATATATTTT
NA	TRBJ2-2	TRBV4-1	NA	CASSHHSGQILANTGELFF	TGCGCCAGCAGCCACCATTCCGGACAGATCCTCGCGAACACCGGGGAGCTGTTTTTT
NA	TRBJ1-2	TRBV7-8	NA	CASSSLAAGINGYTF	TGTGCCAGCAGCTCCCTTGCGGCAGGGATTAATGGCTACACCTTC
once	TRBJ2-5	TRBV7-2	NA	CASSLRGGEGQETQYF	TGTGCCAGCAGCCTACGCGGGGGCGAGGGACAAGAGACCCAGTACTTC
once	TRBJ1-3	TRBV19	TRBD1	CASSQTGTGLRNTIYF	TGTGCCAGTAGTCAAACCGGGACAGGGCTTAGAAACACCATATATTTT
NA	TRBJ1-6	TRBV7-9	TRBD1	CASSPYTSTGIPTPLHF	TGTGCCAGCAGCCCTTACACTTCGACAGGGATCCCTACACCCCTCCACTTT
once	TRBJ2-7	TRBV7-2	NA	CASQGFTYEQYF	TGTGCCAGCCAGGGGTTTACCTACGAGCAGTACTTC
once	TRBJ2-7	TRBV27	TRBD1	CASTGTGPYEQYF	TGTGCCAGCACCGGGACAGGGCCCTACGAGCAGTACTTC
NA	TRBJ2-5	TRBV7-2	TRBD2	CASSGPAGFRTQETQYF	TGTGCCAGCAGCGGACCAGCGGGGTTTCGAACCCAAGAGACCCAGTACTTC